This paragraph covers one T cell receptor (beta chain) sequence. No antigen is known for it. In germline, CDR1 is SGHVS, CDR2 FQNEAQ. The CDR3 spans 15 residues. V shed 6 bases and J 4 bases; nucleotides not matched to a gene: 5. This sample is part of a study of T cell responses to AZD1222 COVID-19 vaccine. Findings of the study overall: Increased Spike-specific TCR breadth and depth were observed after two AZD1222 doses. The study sampled repertoires only after the peak T cell response. The CD4 TCRs associated with vaccination extended across spike and predominated at 160-218 and 743-854.

Clones were read by immunoSEQ multiplex PCR, and TCRdb kept only the in-frame ones, dropping some. The table lists approximately 140,000 clones, 70% to 90% of them singletons, with approximately 3.1% in the top ten. The chain couples TRBV7-8 to TRBJ1-4; TRBD1 agrees at 10 bases. The sample was peripheral blood, taken on day 0 of AZD1222 vaccination. The sequence came from an adult in good health. CDR3 region: CASREWDRGNEKLFF. The CDR3 coding sequence is TGTGCCAGCAGGGAGTGGGACAGGGGTAATGAAAAACTGTTTTTT.